Listed below are T cell receptor beta chains from one sample, sequenced in a study of cytomegalovirus exposure and HLA in healthy donors. Repertoires were generated with immunoSEQ multiplex PCR, while TCRdb's copy carries only in-frame clones and drops some. The sample lists 55,000 to 70,000 clones; 85% to 90% were seen once. The sequenced sample consisted of PBMCs. Receptor source: a woman aged 18 to 35 in good health and CMV-seronegative. CDR3s include the opening cysteine and the closing phenylalanine or tryptophan. Each record gives: J gene, CDR3 length, clone size, V gene, D gene, CDR3 protein, CDR3 DNA. D genes are given only for firm matches. Size values are once, few and many counts, or a class for expanded clones, and some rows have none.

j_call: TRBJ2-1; cdr3_length: 19; clone_size: NA; v_call: TRBV27; d_call: TRBD2; cdr3_aa: CASSLSGLAGGPKNNEQFF; cdr3_nt: TGTGCCAGCAGTTTATCGGGACTAGCGGGGGGGCCGAAAAACAATGAGCAGTTCTTC
j_call: TRBJ2-7; cdr3_length: 14; clone_size: NA; v_call: TRBV5-4; d_call: TRBD1; cdr3_aa: CASSPKRQGAEQYF; cdr3_nt: TGTGCCAGCAGCCCGAAGCGACAGGGGGCCGAGCAGTACTTC
j_call: TRBJ2-7; cdr3_length: 15; clone_size: once; v_call: TRBV28; d_call: TRBD2; cdr3_aa: CASSLWLAGSGEQYF; cdr3_nt: TGTGCCAGCAGTTTATGGCTAGCGGGATCTGGGGAGCAGTACTTC
j_call: TRBJ1-3; cdr3_length: 12; clone_size: NA; v_call: TRBV11-2; d_call: NA; cdr3_aa: CASSRRGTTIYF; cdr3_nt: TGTGCCAGCAGCCGGCGGGGGACCACCATATATTTT
j_call: TRBJ1-2; cdr3_length: 17; clone_size: NA; v_call: TRBV5-1; d_call: TRBD1; cdr3_aa: CASRLDRGRSVSYGYTF; cdr3_nt: TGCGCCAGCAGATTGGACAGGGGGCGATCAGTGTCCTATGGCTACACCTTC
j_call: TRBJ2-7; cdr3_length: 16; clone_size: NA; v_call: TRBV6-4; d_call: NA; cdr3_aa: CASSDSHEPFVSEQYF; cdr3_nt: TGTGCCAGCAGTGACTCTCATGAACCCTTTGTGAGCGAGCAGTACTTC
j_call: TRBJ2-7; cdr3_length: 13; clone_size: NA; v_call: TRBV19; d_call: NA; cdr3_aa: CASSITGNYEQYF; cdr3_nt: TGTGCCAGTAGTATAACAGGTAACTACGAGCAGTACTTC
j_call: TRBJ2-7; cdr3_length: 16; clone_size: NA; v_call: TRBV7-3; d_call: TRBD1; cdr3_aa: CASSSQGGEGSYEQYF; cdr3_nt: TGTGCCAGCAGCTCCCAAGGGGGCGAGGGGTCCTACGAGCAGTACTTC
j_call: TRBJ1-5; cdr3_length: 14; clone_size: NA; v_call: TRBV6-1; d_call: TRBD1; cdr3_aa: CASRNTGAGQPQHF; cdr3_nt: TGTGCCAGCAGAAACACAGGGGCGGGTCAGCCCCAGCATTTT
j_call: TRBJ2-7; cdr3_length: 15; clone_size: NA; v_call: TRBV9; d_call: NA; cdr3_aa: CASSVGARGIYEQYF; cdr3_nt: TGTGCCAGCAGCGTAGGGGCGCGGGGTATTTACGAGCAGTACTTC
j_call: TRBJ2-7; cdr3_length: 19; clone_size: once; v_call: TRBV6-1; d_call: TRBD2; cdr3_aa: CASSDGASGSWGLVYEQYF; cdr3_nt: TGTGCCAGCAGTGATGGGGCTAGCGGGAGTTGGGGCCTAGTCTACGAGCAGTACTTC
j_call: TRBJ2-5; cdr3_length: 14; clone_size: NA; v_call: TRBV7-3; d_call: NA; cdr3_aa: CASSLTGFQETQYF; cdr3_nt: TGTGCCAGCAGCTTGACAGGATTTCAAGAGACCCAGTACTTC
j_call: TRBJ1-2; cdr3_length: 15; clone_size: NA; v_call: TRBV6-5; d_call: NA; cdr3_aa: CASSFSQGQGYGYTF; cdr3_nt: TGTGCCAGCAGTTTTTCCCAGGGGCAGGGCTATGGCTACACCTTC
j_call: TRBJ2-5; cdr3_length: 13; clone_size: NA; v_call: TRBV30; d_call: TRBD2; cdr3_aa: CACLGAGGSTQYF; cdr3_nt: TGTGCCTGCCTTGGGGCGGGGGGGTCGACCCAGTACTTC
j_call: TRBJ2-2; cdr3_length: 18; clone_size: NA; v_call: TRBV2; d_call: NA; cdr3_aa: CASSEALRGATTTGELFF; cdr3_nt: TGTGCCAGCAGTGAAGCGCTTCGGGGAGCTACGACGACCGGGGAGCTGTTTTTT
j_call: TRBJ2-1; cdr3_length: 14; clone_size: NA; v_call: TRBV9; d_call: TRBD2; cdr3_aa: CASSVTSGYNEQFF; cdr3_nt: TGTGCCAGCAGCGTCACTAGCGGGTACAATGAGCAGTTCTTC
j_call: TRBJ2-3; cdr3_length: 14; clone_size: NA; v_call: TRBV7-2; d_call: NA; cdr3_aa: CASSPWDSSDTQYF; cdr3_nt: TGTGCCAGCAGCCCGTGGGACTCCTCAGATACGCAGTATTTT
j_call: TRBJ1-2; cdr3_length: 15; clone_size: NA; v_call: TRBV9; d_call: TRBD1; cdr3_aa: CASSAITGTEMGYTF; cdr3_nt: TGTGCCAGCAGCGCAATAACCGGGACAGAGATGGGCTACACCTTC
j_call: TRBJ1-6; cdr3_length: 13; clone_size: few; v_call: TRBV7-2; d_call: NA; cdr3_aa: CATGRPHASPLHF; cdr3_nt: TGTGCCACCGGGAGGCCCCATGCCTCACCCCTCCACTTT
j_call: TRBJ2-1; cdr3_length: 13; clone_size: NA; v_call: TRBV9; d_call: NA; cdr3_aa: CASSVSGNNEQFF; cdr3_nt: TGTGCCAGCAGCGTAAGCGGAAACAATGAGCAGTTCTTC
j_call: TRBJ2-4; cdr3_length: 16; clone_size: NA; v_call: TRBV30; d_call: TRBD2; cdr3_aa: CAWSVMGGSAKNIQYF; cdr3_nt: TGTGCCTGGAGTGTCATGGGGGGGTCAGCCAAAAACATTCAGTACTTC
j_call: TRBJ1-5; cdr3_length: 17; clone_size: NA; v_call: TRBV7-5; d_call: NA; cdr3_aa: CVRSLDPQGDSNQPQHF; cdr3_nt: TGTGTCAGAAGCTTAGACCCTCAGGGGGATAGCAATCAGCCCCAGCATTTT
j_call: TRBJ2-2; cdr3_length: 14; clone_size: NA; v_call: TRBV4-2; d_call: NA; cdr3_aa: CASSQDRLPGELFF; cdr3_nt: TGTGCCAGCAGCCAAGACAGACTTCCCGGGGAGCTGTTTTTT
j_call: TRBJ1-2; cdr3_length: 14; clone_size: NA; v_call: TRBV5-8; d_call: TRBD1; cdr3_aa: CASSLGQGDYGYTF; cdr3_nt: TGTGCCAGCAGCTTGGGACAGGGGGACTATGGCTACACCTTC
j_call: TRBJ2-7; cdr3_length: 14; clone_size: NA; v_call: TRBV5-1; d_call: NA; cdr3_aa: CASSLEAATYEQYF; cdr3_nt: TGCGCCAGCAGCTTGGAAGCGGCCACCTACGAGCAGTACTTC